This is a list of T cell receptor beta chains from one sample in a study. Each CDR3 protein is one row after TCRdb ran MiXCR on the RT-PCR reads. This sample has approximately 720,000 distinct CDR3 sequences, with approximately 14% found just once. Sequenced sample: memory CD4+ T cells from blood. These receptors came from a female donor in good health, serving as a healthy control. Each CDR3 is given with its conserved first and last residue. A D gene is named only where the DNA matches it firmly.

>TRBJ2-3|TRBD1|TRBV29-1
CSASGGQGSADTQYF
>TRBJ2-1|NA|TRBV20-1
CSALAQGLHNEQFF
>TRBJ1-4|NA|TRBV5-1
CASSLSGGGIHEKLFF
>TRBJ2-5|TRBD2|TRBV5-5
CASSRSLAEAQETQYF
>TRBJ1-3|NA|TRBV7-8
CASSWRGPSGNTIYF
>TRBJ2-5|TRBD1|TRBV7-6
CASSSRGIQETQYF
>TRBJ2-2|NA|TRBV2
CASSGPRPGLLTGELFF
>TRBJ2-1|NA|TRBV27
CASSPWSSSDNEQFF
>TRBJ1-1|NA|TRBV28
CASSLSVTGNTEAFF
>TRBJ2-3|NA|TRBV20-1
CSAPPQRSTDTQYF
>TRBJ1-1|NA|TRBV5-6
CASSLLEGYLNTEAFF
>TRBJ2-1|NA|TRBV10-3
CAISEGEAQRNEQFF
>TRBJ2-1|NA|TRBV7-9
CASSPLDSTSYNEQFF
>TRBJ1-5|NA|TRBV18
CASSPVWGQPQHF
>TRBJ1-1|NA|TRBV11-3
CASSLDRNTEAFF
>TRBJ1-6|NA|TRBV20-1
CSAPTGGFGSPLHF
>TRBJ1-1|TRBD1|TRBV12-3/TRBV12-4
CASSLAPGQGITRAFF
>TRBJ2-5|TRBD1|TRBV9
CASSVVTGGSETQYF
>TRBJ2-3|NA|TRBV20-1
CSGIKTGTDTQYF
>TRBJ2-3|NA|TRBV20-1
CSARPKTRSTDTQYF
>TRBJ2-1|TRBD2|TRBV10-3
CASGGTSGYNEQFF
>TRBJ2-3|TRBD2|TRBV19
CASSFIRSGTTDTQYF
>TRBJ2-7|TRBD2|TRBV30
CAWSGGLAGGEEQYF
>TRBJ1-2|NA|TRBV4-2
CASSQDFSEGGYTF
>TRBJ2-2|TRBD2|TRBV7-2
CASSLDLKGLAVTGELFF
>TRBJ2-7|TRBD2|TRBV12-3/TRBV12-4
CASSSSGTYYEQYF
>TRBJ1-1|TRBD1|TRBV7-2
CASSPGQTRTEAFF
>TRBJ1-1|NA|TRBV9
CASSVVATKRAEAFF
>TRBJ1-2|NA|TRBV27
CASSLSRQGRNGYTF
>TRBJ1-1|NA|TRBV20-1
CSAGGIGPSMNTEAFF
>TRBJ2-2|NA|TRBV18
CASSPPTGARNTGELFF
>TRBJ2-7|NA|TRBV5-6
CASSYPSSYEQYF
>TRBJ2-3|TRBD1|TRBV18
CASSPLGTADTQYF
>TRBJ2-5|TRBD2|TRBV12-3/TRBV12-4
CASSLGAGGLGETQYF
>TRBJ2-7|TRBD2|TRBV6-6
CASSYPGLAIHEQYF
>TRBJ2-6|NA|TRBV4-3
CASSQEKAAVTNVLTF
>TRBJ1-2|NA|TRBV29-1
CSVSAGVANYGYTF
>TRBJ1-2|TRBD1|TRBV14
CASSPRPGQGDGYTF
>TRBJ2-1|TRBD1|TRBV6-5
CASSPQGMGNEQFF
>TRBJ2-2|TRBD2|TRBV10-3
CAISDPYRLAGVAGELFF
>TRBJ1-2|TRBD1|TRBV6-6
CASREPGQSYGYTF
>TRBJ2-7|NA|TRBV24-1
CATQGTISYEQYF
>TRBJ2-2|TRBD1|TRBV6-5
CASNPGQRTGELFF
>TRBJ1-1|NA|TRBV6-2/TRBV6-3
CASSYVTGNTEAFF
>TRBJ2-7|NA|TRBV28
CASSSRGIGSYEQYF
>TRBJ1-2|NA|TRBV20-1
CSARNIPRGYTF
>TRBJ2-7|NA|TRBV7-3
CASSSNSGDRLTYEQYF
>TRBJ1-1|NA|TRBV18
CASSPQSSEDTEAFF
>TRBJ2-1|TRBD2|TRBV12-3/TRBV12-4
CASSRNTLAGHYNEQFF
>TRBJ2-3|TRBD2|TRBV20-1
CSASLAGGTADTQYF
>TRBJ2-1|NA|TRBV6-2/TRBV6-3
CASSRTGWSEQFF
>TRBJ1-1|NA|TRBV7-3
CASSLTQGEAFF
>TRBJ1-2|TRBD1|TRBV7-2
CASSLGGQGVDGYTF
>TRBJ2-7|NA|TRBV12-3/TRBV12-4
CASSLAQATYEQYF
>TRBJ1-3|NA|TRBV24-1
CATSDAQDSGNTIYF
>TRBJ1-2|TRBD1|TRBV7-2
CASSSAPGQGRGYTF
>TRBJ2-1|NA|TRBV7-2
CASTQGQSYNEQFF
>TRBJ2-4|NA|TRBV6-5
CASSWRASLNIQYF
>TRBJ2-1|NA|TRBV5-1
CASSLPPAGGPNEQFF
>TRBJ1-3|NA|TRBV6-6
CSSSPGHSGNTIYF